Shown below are 28 T cell receptor beta chains from a single sample sequenced in a study of cytomegalovirus exposure and HLA in healthy donors. This PCR relied on a set of 60 Vbeta primers and 13 Jbeta primers. Here immunoSEQ multiplex PCR was the method, and the copy in TCRdb shows in-frame clones only, minus some. The sample carries around 120,000 clones, 75% to 90% recorded once. Sequenced material: PBMCs. The receptors come from a male donor in good health and CMV-seronegative.

The chain links TRBV5-1 to TRBJ2-7; D is perhaps TRBD1 (5 bases). CDR3 length equals 13 residues. V was pared by 0 bases and J by 3 bases, with 7 bases between. CDR1 and CDR2 (germline): SGHRS, YFSETQ. The CDR3 nucleotides are TGCGCCAGCAGCTTGGTGGACAACTACGAGCAGTACTTC. This translates into CASSLVDNYEQYF.

The chain is built from TRBV6-6 and TRBJ2-3, with D hard to call. This CDR3 is 14 amino acids long. With 2 bases removed from V and 5 bases from J, the gap between germline ends came to 11 bases. The germline V gene has CDR1 MNHNY and CDR2 SVGAGI (reference sequence). The DNA for the CDR3 is TGTGCCAGCAGTTACCGTTCGAGTATAGATACGCAGTATTTT. Amino acid sequence: CASSYRSSIDTQYF.

The rearrangement joins TRBV7-9 to TRBJ1-5, with D possibly being TRBD1 (6 bases). Trimming stripped 2 bases from V and 8 bases from J, with 16 bases between. This CDR3 has 15 residues. Germline V lookup: CDR1 SEHNR, CDR2 FQNEAQ (reference sequence). In DNA, the CDR3 is TGTGCCAGCAGCTTATTACAGGGTGGAAGGGAGCCCCAGCATTTT. Translation gives CASSLLQGGREPQHF.

The chain recombines TRBV6-1 with TRBJ1-2, with unresolved D. Germline CDR1 and CDR2: MNHNS and SASEGT. There are 12 residues in the CDR3. The V and J ends lost 6 bases and 4 bases respectively, with 9 bases between them. In nucleotides, the CDR3 is TGTGCCAGCAGGGAACAGTTCTATGGCTACACCTTC. It specifies CASREQFYGYTF.

The rearrangement links TRBV6-5 to TRBJ1-1, with TRBD1 matching 7 bases. Per the germline V gene, CDR1 is MNHEY and CDR2 is SVGAGI. This CDR3 spans 16 amino acids. V shed 4 bases, J shed 7 bases, and the junction held 15 bases outside the gene matches. CDR3 sequence: CASSSPLGGQANEAFF. The DNA of the CDR3 is TGTGCCAGCAGTTCCCCTTTAGGTGGACAGGCTAATGAAGCTTTCTTT.

This chain links TRBV5-6 with TRBJ2-2; TRBD2 agrees at 11 bases. Germline V gene lookup returns CDR1 SGHDT and CDR2 YYEEEE. The V and J ends lost 1 base and 2 bases, in that order; junction bases with no gene match: 4. This CDR3 region has 17 residues. CDR3 loop: CASSLTTSGSNTGELFF. The CDR3 DNA is TGTGCCAGCAGCTTGACCACTAGCGGGAGCAACACCGGGGAGCTGTTTTTT.

In regard to this clone: Other DNA sequences in this specimen translate into the identical CDR3. The rearrangement joins TRBV27 to TRBJ2-7; D gene unclear. Trimming shortened V by 2 bases and J by 0 bases, and 5 bases separated the two germline ends. Per germline, CDR1 MNHEY and CDR2 SMNVEV (reference sequence). CDR3 length equals 13 residues. In DNA, the CDR3 is TGTGCCAGCAGTTTAACGAGCTCCTACGAGCAGTACTTC. Protein: CASSLTSSYEQYF.

The chain joins TRBV6-5 to TRBJ1-4, with D uncertain. With 0 bases removed from V and 8 bases from J, the gap between germline ends came to 13 bases. CDR3 length: 15 amino acids. Germline lookup yields CDR1 MNHEY and CDR2 SVGAGI. The CDR3 loop is CASSYSSAFREKLFF. In DNA form, the CDR3 reads TGTGCCAGCAGTTACTCGAGTGCGTTTCGGGAAAAACTGTTTTTT.

The CDR3 sequence is CASSEMGSGLTGETQYF. The CDR3, as DNA: TGTGCCAGCAGTGAAATGGGGAGCGGTCTAACCGGGGAGACCCAGTACTTC. The chain combines TRBV6-1 with TRBJ2-5; tentative D call: TRBD2 (5 bases). Trimming removed 2 bases from V and 5 bases from J, with 21 bases in between. Germline V gene lookup returns CDR1 MNHNS and CDR2 SASEGT. This CDR3 spans 17 amino acids.

The chain has TRBV5-6 and TRBJ2-7; D uncertain. This CDR3 contains 12 residues. Trimming removed 4 bases from V and 6 bases from J, with 11 bases in between. CDR1 and CDR2 from the germline V gene are SGHDT and YYEEEE. CDR3 sequence reads: CASSLLRSEQYF. In DNA, the CDR3 is TGTGCCAGCAGCCTCCTTAGGAGCGAGCAGTACTTC.

This chain connects TRBV20-1 to TRBJ2-1; 9 bases agree with TRBD2. Trimming cost V 4 bases and J 13 bases; bases outside gene matches: 5. The CDR3 is 11 residues long. Germline V gene data show CDR1 as DFQATT and CDR2 as SNEGSKA (reference sequence). CDR3 loop: CSAIAGVKQFF. CDR3 sequence (DNA): TGCAGTGCTATAGCGGGAGTTAAACAGTTCTTC.

The V and J genes are TRBV7-9 and TRBJ2-7, with 8 bases matching TRBD1. The CDR3 spans 15 residues. Germline values: CDR1 SEHNR, CDR2 FQNEAQ (reference sequence). The trim removed 4 bases at V and 2 bases at J, leaving 7 bases unmatched. This CDR3 reads CASSSYRGDPYEQYF. CDR3 coding DNA: TGTGCCAGCAGCTCCTACAGGGGGGATCCCTACGAGCAGTACTTC.

The chain employs TRBV7-2 and TRBJ1-5, with 8 bases identical to TRBD1. CDR3 length: 16 amino acids. In germline, CDR1 is SGHTA, CDR2 FQGNSA. The J segment lost 4 bases and the V segment lost 5 bases, leaving 10 bases of the junction unmatched. The CDR3 loop reads CASSQYQGALNQPQHF. The DNA for the CDR3 is TGTGCCAGCAGCCAGTATCAGGGGGCCCTGAATCAGCCCCAGCATTTT. Using reference TRBV7-2 and TRBJ1-5 for the parts outside the CDR3, the full variable domain is GAGVSQSPSNKVTEKGKDVELRCDPISGHTALYWYRQSLGQGLEFLIYFQGNSAPDKSGLPSDRFSAERTGGSVSTLTIQRTQQEDSAVYLCASSQYQGALNQPQHFGDGTRLSIL.

The rearrangement links TRBV7-2 to TRBJ2-7; 7 bases align to TRBD1. The CDR3 has 14 amino acids. The V segment lost 4 bases and the J segment 3 bases; nucleotides outside the gene matches: 6. From germline, CDR1 is SGHTA and CDR2 FQGNSA. The DNA for the CDR3 is TGTGCCAGCAGCTCCACTAGGGGGCTCTACGAGCAGTACTTC. It specifies CASSSTRGLYEQYF.

The rearrangement joins TRBV7-2 to TRBJ1-2; unclear D gene. V lost 5 bases and J 5 bases, leaving 12 bases between the germline ends. Germline V CDR1 and CDR2: SGHTA, FQGNSA. The CDR3 length is 13 residues. The CDR3 nucleotides read TGTGCCAGCAGCCCCCGGGAAGGGTATGGCTACACCTTC. It is translated as CASSPREGYGYTF.

The chain couples TRBV2 to TRBJ2-7, with D possibly TRBD2 on 7 matching bases. CDR1 SNHLY and CDR2 FYNNEI come from the germline V gene. Deletions cut 3 bases from V and 6 bases from J, with 27 bases between. The length of the CDR3 is 18 residues. CDR3 region: CASSDRRTRGAPRGEQYF. The CDR3 DNA reads TGTGCCAGCAGTGATAGAAGGACTAGGGGGGCCCCTCGGGGCGAGCAGTACTTC.

This sequence joins TRBV5-1 and TRBJ2-3; TRBD2 agrees at 16 bases. Germline CDR1 and CDR2: SGHRS and YFSETQ. J lost 5 bases, V lost 0 bases, and 3 bases had no gene match. CDR3 size: 17 residues. CDR3 in amino acids: CASSLGGLAGGLDTQYF. In DNA form, the CDR3 reads TGCGCCAGCAGCTTGGGGGGACTAGCGGGGGGGTTAGATACGCAGTATTTT.

This chain links TRBV5-6 with TRBJ2-5; 7 positions agree with TRBD1. The CDR3 loop spans 14 amino acids. The germline CDR1 and CDR2 sequences are SGHDT and YYEEEE. The V gene end was trimmed by 1 base and the J gene end by 7 bases; junction bases not matched to a gene: 7. The CDR3: CASSLFQGDGTQYF. In DNA, the CDR3 is TGTGCCAGCAGCTTGTTCCAGGGGGATGGGACCCAGTACTTC.

The chain employs TRBV6-5 and TRBJ2-3; 9 bases are a match to TRBD1. With 4 bases clipped from V and 4 bases from J, the junction kept 9 bases outside the gene matches. CDR1 and CDR2 from the germline V gene are MNHEY and SVGAGI. The CDR3 totals 16 residues. CDR3 sequence (DNA): TGTGCCAGCAGTTTCACCGGGACAGGGTCCGCAGATACGCAGTATTTT. Protein: CASSFTGTGSADTQYF.

This rearrangement joins TRBV19 to TRBJ1-5; 11 bases are a match to TRBD1. Germline loops: CDR1 LNHDA, CDR2 SQIVND (reference sequence). Trimming took 5 bases from V and 5 from J; bases not matched to a gene: 8. The CDR3 consists of 16 residues. DNA for the CDR3: TGTGCCAGTAGTCCACCGGACAGGGGGCTTTATCAGCCCCAGCATTTT. Its protein product is CASSPPDRGLYQPQHF. Together with reference TRBV19 and TRBJ1-5, the CDR3 gives the full variable domain: DGGITQSPKYLFRKEGQNVTLSCEQNLNHDAMYWYRQDPGQGLRLIYYSQIVNDFQKGDIAEGYSVSREKKESFPLTVTSAQKNPTAFYLCASSPPDRGLYQPQHFGDGTRLSIL.

This chain links TRBV11-2 with TRBJ1-2; 11 bases align to TRBD1. The germline V gene encodes CDR1 SGHAT and CDR2 FQNNGV. V gave up 5 bases and J gave up 8 bases; unmatched junction bases: 13. The CDR3 extends over 16 amino acids. This chain's CDR3 is CASSPRTGGAGRGYTF. The CDR3 region has the DNA TGTGCCAGCAGCCCGCGGACAGGGGGCGCGGGGCGCGGCTACACCTTC.

V is TRBV9 and J is TRBJ2-1; 7 bases map to TRBD2. CDR3 length: 17 amino acids. The V and J ends lost 3 bases and 8 bases, in that order; junction bases with no gene match: 17. From germline, CDR1 is SGDLS and CDR2 YYNGEE. CDR3 protein: CASSETPRGSGEDEQFF. DNA for the CDR3: TGTGCCAGCAGCGAGACCCCACGGGGGAGCGGGGAGGATGAGCAGTTCTTC.

This chain uses TRBV4-1 with TRBJ2-1, with 9 bases that match TRBD2. The CDR3 sequence is 16 residues long. Germline CDR1 is MGHRA and CDR2 is YSYEKL. The V segment lost 3 bases and the J segment 5 bases; nucleotides outside the gene matches: 8. The CDR3 DNA sequence: TGCGCCAGCAGCCATATAATAGCGGGAGTTGACAATGAGCAGTTCTTC. It codes for CASSHIIAGVDNEQFF.

There are a few counts of this clone. V gene TRBV29-1 combines with J gene TRBJ1-2, with TRBD1 matching 7 bases. The CDR3 runs 14 residues. Germline values: CDR1 SQVTM, CDR2 ANQGSEA. V was pared by 0 bases and J by 4 bases, with 5 bases of the junction left unmatched. The CDR3 here is CSVEDVAGGYGYTF. The CDR3 DNA follows: TGCAGCGTTGAAGATGTTGCAGGGGGCTATGGCTACACCTTC.

This chain joins TRBV14 and TRBJ2-5; D unresolved. This CDR3 is 14 amino acids long. V was shortened by 3 bases and J by 3 bases, with 11 bases between the two germline ends. In germline, CDR1 is SGHDN, CDR2 FVKESK. The CDR3 DNA follows: TGTGCCAGCAGCCACTCTCACAGAAAAGAGACCCAGTACTTC. It translates to CASSHSHRKETQYF.

This rearrangement joins TRBV30 to TRBJ1-6; 7 positions match TRBD1. CDR3 length: 15 amino acids. Trimming cost V 6 bases and J 5 bases; bases outside gene matches: 10. Germline CDR1 reads GTSNPN; CDR2 reads SVGIG (reference sequence). The CDR3: CACRTAGTDNSPLHF. CDR3 DNA: TGTGCCTGTCGTACCGCCGGGACAGATAATTCACCCCTCCACTTT.

This clone has a single count. J is TRBJ1-2 and V is TRBV19; the match to TRBD1 covers 7 bases. The CDR3 covers 14 residues. V dropped 6 bases and J dropped 9; count of bases not matched to a gene: 13. Germline CDR1 and CDR2: LNHDA and SQIVND (reference sequence). The CDR3 region is CASRPERTGHRYTF. DNA of the CDR3: TGTGCCAGTAGGCCCGAAAGGACAGGCCATCGCTACACCTTC.

Only a few counts were recorded for this clone. A junction boundary mismatches the germline segment, possibly from a read error. The V call is TRBV4-3, the J call TRBJ2-6; the D gene is possibly TRBD1 (5 bases). The length of the CDR3 is 18 residues. Per the germline V gene, CDR1 is LGHNA and CDR2 is YSLEER. CDR3 loop: CASSQSPPVSSGANGLTF. The CDR3 DNA reads as TGCGCCAGCAGCCAATCCCCCCCGGTGAGCTCTGGGGCCAACGGCCTGACTTTC.